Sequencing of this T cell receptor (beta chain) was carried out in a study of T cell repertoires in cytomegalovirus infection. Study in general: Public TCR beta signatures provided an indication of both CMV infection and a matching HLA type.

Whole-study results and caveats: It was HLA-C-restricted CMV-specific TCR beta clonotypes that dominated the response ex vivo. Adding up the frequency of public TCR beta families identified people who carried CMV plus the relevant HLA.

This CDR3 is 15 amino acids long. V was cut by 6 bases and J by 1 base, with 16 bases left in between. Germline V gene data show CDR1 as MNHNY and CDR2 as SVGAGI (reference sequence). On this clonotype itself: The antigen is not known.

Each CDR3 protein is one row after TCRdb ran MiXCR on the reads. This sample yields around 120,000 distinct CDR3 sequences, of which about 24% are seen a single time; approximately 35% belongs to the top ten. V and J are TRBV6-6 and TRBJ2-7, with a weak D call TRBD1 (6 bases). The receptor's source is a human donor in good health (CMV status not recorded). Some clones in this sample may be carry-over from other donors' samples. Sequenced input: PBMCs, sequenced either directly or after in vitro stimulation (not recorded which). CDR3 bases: TGTGCCAGCAGAGAGGACAGCCGATTTTCCTACGAGCAGTACTTC. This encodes CASREDSRFSYEQYF.